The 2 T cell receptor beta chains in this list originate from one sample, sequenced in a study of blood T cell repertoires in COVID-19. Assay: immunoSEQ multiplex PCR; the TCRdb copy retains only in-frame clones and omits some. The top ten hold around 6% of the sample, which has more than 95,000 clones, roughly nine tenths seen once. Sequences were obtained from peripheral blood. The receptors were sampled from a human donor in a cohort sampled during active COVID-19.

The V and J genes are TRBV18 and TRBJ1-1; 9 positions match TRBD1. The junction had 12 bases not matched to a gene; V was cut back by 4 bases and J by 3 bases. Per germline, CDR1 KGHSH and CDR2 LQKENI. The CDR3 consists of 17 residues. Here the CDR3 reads CASSQQGARGGDTEAFF. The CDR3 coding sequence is TGTGCCAGCTCACAACAGGGGGCGCGTGGAGGAGACACTGAAGCTTTCTTT. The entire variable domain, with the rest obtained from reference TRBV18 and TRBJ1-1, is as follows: NAGVMQNPRHLVRRRGQEARLRCSPMKGHSHVYWYRQLPEEGLKFMVYLQKENIIDESGMPKERFSAEFPKEGPSILRIQQVVRGDSAAYFCASSQQGARGGDTEAFFGQGTRLTVV.

DNA for the CDR3: TGCGCCAGCAGCCCTTGGAACGAGGCCTACGAGCAGTACTTC. Protein sequence: CASSPWNEAYEQYF. The V call is TRBV4-3, the J call TRBJ2-7; D not certain. The germline CDR1 and CDR2 sequences are LGHNA and YSLEER. Trimming shortened V by 4 bases and J by 2 bases, and 12 bases separated the two germline ends. The CDR3 length is 14 residues.